This T cell receptor beta chain was sequenced for a study of cytomegalovirus exposure and HLA in healthy donors. Study results and limitations: After further analysis at a later stage, around 17,000 TCR beta sequences were associated with HLA alleles at 0.05 false discovery rate. Specific recognition of CMV antigens was confirmed in vitro for three chains (all CMV-associated). Presence/absence analyses treated sequencing depth as roughly uniform across donors.

The primer mix had 60 Vbeta and 13 Jbeta primers. The assay was immunoSEQ multiplex PCR, and TCRdb's table has in-frame clones only and misses some. Seen here are around 140,000 clones, 75% to 80% observed once, and the top ten hold about 2.2%. V shed 5 bases and J shed 10 bases, with 23 bases lying between them. The CDR3 has 15 amino acids. Germline V gene lookup returns CDR1 SGHAT and CDR2 FQNNGV. A remark on this clone: Its antigen is still unknown.

The TCR was taken from a woman aged 18-29 years in good health and CMV-seropositive. The gene calls are TRBV11-2 and TRBJ1-2; possible D gene TRBD1, 6 bases. Material for sequencing was PBMCs. CDR3 DNA: TGTGCCAGCAGCGCGGACAGCTTCCCACGATATAACTACACCTTC. Translated: CASSADSFPRYNYTF.